What follows are 26 T cell receptor beta chains derived from one specimen sequenced in a study of Ad26.COV2.S vaccination and SARS-CoV-2 variants. Data came from immunoSEQ multiplex PCR; TCRdb stores just in-frame clones and leaves some out. The sample lists a few hundred thousand clones, about 83% seen once, with 7% to 9.5% in the top ten. Treatment indicated: some 19 received Ad26.COV2.S at low or high dose, single or two shots; 5 received placebo; per-sample allocation not given. Sampling was performed 63 days after the first vaccine or placebo injection. The specimen was peripheral blood, collected in a trial of Ad26.COV2.S vaccine versus placebo. The receptors originated from a person between 18 and 60 years old who received the Ad26.COV2.S COVID-19 vaccine or a placebo.

V usage is TRBV29-1 and J usage is TRBJ1-1; tentative D call: TRBD1 (5 bases). In germline, CDR1 is SQVTM, CDR2 ANQGSEA. CDR3 length equals 14 residues. V lost 7 bases and J 2 bases, leaving 17 bases between the germline ends. Here the CDR3 DNA reads TGCAGCGGGGGACTTATTTTGGGAAACACTGAAGCTTTCTTT. Translation gives CSGGLILGNTEAFF.

The genes are TRBV4-1 and TRBJ2-7, with 8 positions matching TRBD2. The CDR3 is 15 residues long. In germline, CDR1 is MGHRA, CDR2 YSYEKL. With V trimmed by 6 bases and J by 9 bases, 16 bases remained unmatched. The CDR3 DNA sequence: TGCGCCAGCAGGGGGCTAGCGGGTACCCCTACGAGGCAGTACTTC. Translating gives CASRGLAGTPTRQYF.

The sample holds a few counts of this clone. CDR3: CASKGTTNEKLFF. CDR3 bases: TGTGCCAGCAAGGGGACAACTAATGAAAAACTGTTTTTT. V gene TRBV19 combines with J gene TRBJ1-4, with D maybe TRBD1 (5 bases). Deletions cut 9 bases from V and 0 bases from J, with 8 bases between. Per the germline V gene, CDR1 is LNHDA and CDR2 is SQIVND (reference sequence). This CDR3 contains 13 residues.

The V and J genes are TRBV4-1 and TRBJ2-7; D is perhaps TRBD1 or TRBD2 (5 bases each). With 4 bases removed from V and 8 bases from J, the gap between germline ends came to 15 bases. The CDR3 sequence is 13 residues long. The V gene's germline CDR1 is MGHRA and CDR2 YSYEKL. CDR3 DNA: TGCGCCAGCAGCCGGGGCGGGTCCACGAAGCAGTACTTC. Translated, it gives CASSRGGSTKQYF.

The V and J genes are TRBV4-3 and TRBJ1-2; tentatively, D is TRBD1 (5 bases). Trimming took 2 bases from V and 8 from J, leaving 15 bases between them. Per the germline V gene, CDR1 is LGHNA and CDR2 is YSLEER. This CDR3 is built from 14 residues. CDR3: CASSQSGRSRGYTF. The CDR3 DNA sequence: TGCGCCAGCAGCCAATCAGGGAGGAGTAGAGGCTACACCTTC.

This clone was counted between two and nine times. The V and J genes are TRBV6-5 and TRBJ2-7, with TRBD1 identical over 8 bases. The CDR3 is made up of 14 amino acids. Unmatched junction bases numbered 4, after V lost 4 bases and J lost 2 bases. Germline CDR1 and CDR2: MNHEY and SVGAGI. The CDR3: CASSLRTGPYEQYF. The CDR3 nucleotides are TGTGCCAGCAGTTTGAGGACAGGGCCCTACGAGCAGTACTTC.

This chain connects TRBV19 to TRBJ2-3; TRBD1 aligns across 7 bases. The V gene's germline CDR1 is LNHDA and CDR2 SQIVND (reference sequence). V lost 1 base and J lost 2; bases outside the gene matches: 6. The CDR3 spans 16 residues. CDR3 coding DNA: TGTGCCAGTAGTATAGTTGAGACAGGGATCACAGATACGCAGTATTTT. Its translation is CASSIVETGITDTQYF.

The rearrangement links TRBV7-9 to TRBJ1-1; D unclear. V was cut by 5 bases and J by 7 bases, with 11 bases left in between. The V gene's germline CDR1 is SEHNR and CDR2 FQNEAQ (reference sequence). The length of the CDR3 is 12 residues. CDR3 DNA sequence: TGTGCCAGCAGCCCAACGAAATTTGAAGCTTTCTTT. This translates into CASSPTKFEAFF. The entire variable domain, with the rest obtained from reference TRBV7-9 and TRBJ1-1, is as follows: DTGVSQNPRHKITKRGQNVTFRCDPISEHNRLYWYRQTLGQGPEFLTYFQNEAQLEKSRLLSDRFSAERPKGSFSTLEIQRTEQGDSAMYLCASSPTKFEAFFGQGTRLTVV.

The V and J genes are TRBV3-1 (or the pseudogene TRBV3-2) and TRBJ2-1, with TRBD2 matching over 16 bases. The CDR3 is 16 amino acids. CDR1 and CDR2 from the germline V gene are LGHDT and YNNKEL (reference sequence). After removal of 5 bases from V and 6 bases from J, the junction contained 4 bases not matched to a gene. CDR3 sequence (DNA): TGTGCCAGCAGCTCGGGACTAGCGGGGGGGATCAATGAGCAGTTCTTC. It is translated as CASSSGLAGGINEQFF.

Here the CDR3 DNA reads TGTGCCAGCAGCCAAGAGTCGGAGGGATTCTATGGCTACACCTTC. Residues: CASSQESEGFYGYTF. The chain carries TRBV3-1 (or the pseudogene TRBV3-2) and TRBJ1-2; D call uncertain. Germline CDR1 LGHDT, CDR2 YNNKEL (reference sequence). The CDR3 length is 15 residues. V lost 0 bases and J 4 bases, leaving 12 bases between the germline ends.

The chain joins TRBV5-4 to TRBJ2-2, with 14 bases identical to TRBD2. Trimming took 3 bases from V and 0 from J; bases not matched to a gene: 7. CDR3 length: 19 residues. Germline-derived CDR1 and CDR2 are SGHNT and YYREEE (reference sequence). The CDR3 bases are TGTGCCAGCAGCTGGACTAGCGGGGGGTTCTTGACGAACACCGGGGAGCTGTTTTTT. It encodes CASSWTSGGFLTNTGELFF.

This rearrangement joins TRBV4-3 to TRBJ1-3; 10 bases map to TRBD1. CDR1 LGHNA and CDR2 YSLEER come from the germline V gene. Trimming at V came to 5 bases and at J to 0 bases, leaving 4 bases not matched to a gene. CDR3 length: 16 residues. The CDR3 region is CASSWDRGYSGNTIYF. The CDR3 DNA is TGCGCCAGCAGCTGGGACAGGGGATACTCTGGAAACACCATATATTTT.

This chain joins TRBV2 and TRBJ2-7; TRBD2 might be the D (6 bases). Germline values: CDR1 SNHLY, CDR2 FYNNEI. V was trimmed by 6 bases and J by 4 bases, leaving 13 bases between them. The CDR3 extends over 13 amino acids. CDR3 nucleotides: TGTGCCAGCAGGGCCTTGGACTATTACGAGCAGTACTTC. It encodes CASRALDYYEQYF.

The rearrangement links TRBV23-1 to TRBJ1-2; D remains ambiguous. TRBV23-1 is an ORF, with its function uncertain. The germline V and J ends were trimmed by 3 bases and 11 bases, with 13 bases remaining between them. CDR3 length equals 12 residues. The CDR3 sequence: CASSHRWVRYTF. CDR3 coding DNA: TGCGCCAGCAGTCATCGCTGGGTCCGTTACACCTTC.

J is TRBJ1-2 and V is TRBV6-1; D uncertain. The V gene's germline CDR1 is MNHNS and CDR2 SASEGT. Trimming left V 1 base short and J 5 bases short, with 11 bases between. This CDR3 has 14 amino acids. CDR3 DNA: TGTGCCAGCAGTGAAGTTTATCGAGGATATGGCTACACCTTC. This translates into CASSEVYRGYGYTF.

This CDR3 reads CASSQPRSGADTQYF. CDR3 nucleotide sequence: TGTGCCAGCAGTCAACCCCGGTCAGGGGCAGATACGCAGTATTTT. The chain links TRBV6-2 or TRBV6-3 to TRBJ2-3; possible D gene TRBD1, 6 bases. The CDR3 is made up of 15 amino acids. V lost 5 bases and J 4 bases, leaving 16 bases between the germline ends. Germline CDR1 and CDR2: MNHEY and SVGEGT.

This clone was found once. The chain is built from TRBV7-6 and TRBJ2-1; 8 positions match TRBD2. The trim removed 1 base at V and 8 bases at J, leaving 13 bases unmatched. This CDR3 comprises 17 residues. Germline values: CDR1 SGHVS, CDR2 FNYEAQ. The CDR3 protein is CASSLGAQGGRIYEQFF. In DNA, the CDR3 is TGTGCCAGCAGCTTAGGGGCCCAGGGCGGGAGGATTTATGAGCAGTTCTTC. The whole variable domain, filled in from reference TRBV7-6 and TRBJ2-1, reads GAGVSQSPRYKVTKRGQDVALRCDPISGHVSLYWYRQALGQGPEFLTYFNYEAQQDKSGLPNDRFSAERPEGSISTLTIQRTEQRDSAMYRCASSLGAQGGRIYEQFFGPGTRLTVL.

This rearrangement joins TRBV5-1 to TRBJ1-1; D not resolved. The germline V and J ends were trimmed by 4 bases and 2 bases, with 12 bases remaining between them. The CDR3 spans 14 residues. The germline CDR1 and CDR2 sequences are SGHRS and YFSETQ. Here the CDR3 reads CASSPLGDNTEAFF. The CDR3, as DNA: TGCGCCAGCAGCCCGCTGGGAGACAACACTGAAGCTTTCTTT.

The chain recombines TRBV19 with TRBJ2-3; weak D call: TRBD2 (5 bases). Germline V gene data show CDR1 as LNHDA and CDR2 as SQIVND (reference sequence). The CDR3 has 16 amino acids. V was trimmed by 1 base and J by 10 bases, leaving 21 bases between them. In DNA form, the CDR3 reads TGTGCCAGTAGTATAGTGTGGTCCCGGAGCGGTGTCGCGCAGTATTTT. Amino acid sequence: CASSIVWSRSGVAQYF.

The chain couples TRBV7-3 to TRBJ2-7, with D hard to call. The CDR3 is 13 residues long. Trimming took 5 bases from V and 1 from J, leaving 9 bases between them. Looked up from germline, CDR1 is SGHTA and CDR2 is FQGTGA. The CDR3 region is CASSPRRSYEQYF. In DNA form, the CDR3 reads TGTGCCAGCAGCCCCCGGAGATCCTACGAGCAGTACTTC.

V is TRBV5-1 and J is TRBJ1-1; 9 bases align to TRBD1. The CDR3 totals 15 residues. Germline trimming cut 2 bases from V and 4 bases from J; bases unmatched to any gene: 6. Looked up from germline, CDR1 is SGHRS and CDR2 is YFSETQ. The CDR3 here is CASSFLGQGSTEAFF. CDR3 DNA: TGCGCCAGCAGCTTCCTGGGACAGGGCAGCACTGAAGCTTTCTTT.

This chain connects TRBV10-3 to TRBJ2-7, with TRBD2 identical over 9 bases. This CDR3 comprises 13 residues. V trimming: 10 bases; J trimming: 6 bases; junction bases outside the gene matches: 10. CDR1 ENHRY and CDR2 SYGVKD come from the germline V gene. The CDR3 sequence is CATGPGLAGEQYF. The CDR3 nucleotides read TGTGCCACCGGCCCGGGACTAGCAGGCGAGCAGTACTTC.

This clone turned up a few times. The V and J genes are TRBV7-9 and TRBJ1-6; perhaps TRBD1 as D (6 bases). This CDR3 is 14 amino acids long. Germline CDR1 is SEHNR and CDR2 is FQNEAQ (reference sequence). V was trimmed by 1 base and J by 5 bases, leaving 6 bases between them. The CDR3, as DNA: TGTGCCAGCAGCTTAGGACAGGATAATTCACCCCTCCACTTT. Translating it yields CASSLGQDNSPLHF.

This clone was observed once. The CDR3 DNA sequence: TGTGCCAGCAGCTCCCGGGGGGACCAAGAGACCCAGTACTTC. This codes for CASSSRGDQETQYF. The rearrangement links TRBV13 to TRBJ2-5; 7 bases are a match to TRBD2. From germline, CDR1 is PRHDT and CDR2 FYEKMQ (reference sequence). Losses at the gene ends were 4 bases for V and 0 bases for J; bases not matched to a gene: 2. The CDR3 has 14 amino acids.

This clone was recorded a few times. CDR3 region: CASSQTTSGLSNEQFF. The CDR3, as DNA: TGCGCCAGCAGCCAGACGACTAGCGGATTATCCAATGAGCAGTTCTTC. The V and J genes are TRBV4-1 and TRBJ2-1; TRBD2 aligns across 9 bases. The ends lost 3 bases at V and 6 bases at J; junction bases unmatched: 9. CDR3 length: 16 residues. Germline loops: CDR1 MGHRA, CDR2 YSYEKL.

The CDR3 DNA reads as TGTGCCAGCAGCTTGGTCGGGGGGGCACCAGGGAATGAGCAGTTCTTC. Amino acids: CASSLVGGAPGNEQFF. The V and J genes are TRBV5-4 and TRBJ2-1; TRBD2 agrees at 8 bases. This CDR3 contains 16 residues. After removal of 0 bases from V and 7 bases from J, the junction contained 9 bases not matched to a gene. Germline CDR1 SGHNT, CDR2 YYREEE (reference sequence).